Each of the 20 T cell receptor beta chains below was sequenced from the same sample in a study of control samples from healthy donors and cancer patients. Assay used: immunoSEQ multiplex PCR; TCRdb lists only in-frame clones, some missing. The data show about 69,000 clones, about 80% seen once. Sequenced input: PBMCs. These receptors came from a woman between 50 and 59 years old with lung cancer.

The chain recombines TRBV7-2 with TRBJ2-7, with D perhaps TRBD1 or TRBD2 (6 bases each). This CDR3 spans 14 amino acids. Germline V gene sequence: CDR1 SGHTA, CDR2 FQGNSA. V dropped 5 bases and J dropped 6 bases, with 17 bases sitting between them. The CDR3 here is CASSPGADVGEQYF. The CDR3 region has the DNA TGTGCCAGCAGCCCGGGGGCGGATGTCGGCGAGCAGTACTTC. The whole variable domain, remainder taken from reference TRBV7-2 and TRBJ2-7, is GAGVSQSPSNKVTEKGKDVELRCDPISGHTALYWYRQSLGQGLEFLIYFQGNSAPDKSGLPSDRFSAERTGGSVSTLTIQRTQQEDSAVYLCASSPGADVGEQYFGPGTRLTVT.

This chain uses TRBV7-3 with TRBJ1-1; D is unresolved. The CDR3 consists of 13 residues. Germline V gives CDR1 SGHTA, CDR2 FQGTGA. V was pared by 1 base and J by 1 base, with 4 bases between. DNA of the CDR3: TGTGCCAGCAGCTTAAGGGGGAACACTGAAGCTTTCTTT. Encoded protein: CASSLRGNTEAFF. Supplemented by reference TRBV7-3 and TRBJ1-1, the full variable domain reads GAGVSQTPSNKVTEKGKYVELRCDPISGHTALYWYRQSLGQGPEFLIYFQGTGAADDSGLPNDRFFAVRPEGSVSTLKIQRTERGDSAVYLCASSLRGNTEAFFGQGTRLTVV.

The V and J genes are TRBV2 and TRBJ1-1, with D unresolved. Trimming took off 6 bases at V and 0 bases at J, with 8 bases between the two ends. Germline V CDR1 and CDR2: SNHLY, FYNNEI. CDR3 length: 13 amino acids. The CDR3: CASRNYMNTEAFF. CDR3 coding DNA: TGTGCCAGCAGGAATTACATGAACACTGAAGCTTTCTTT. The variable domain in full, with the rest retrieved from reference TRBV2 and TRBJ1-1, is EPEVTQTPSHQVTQMGQEVILRCVPISNHLYFYWYRQILGQKVEFLVSFYNNEISEKSEIFDDQFSVERPDGSNFTLKIRSTKLEDSAMYFCASRNYMNTEAFFGQGTRLTVV.

This chain links TRBV7-4 with TRBJ2-7; tentatively, D is TRBD2 (5 bases). Germline lookup yields CDR1 SGHVT and CDR2 SQSDAQ. The length of the CDR3 is 12 residues. V dropped 6 bases and J dropped 4 bases, with 10 bases sitting between them. The CDR3 reads CASRAGKYEQYF. CDR3 DNA sequence: TGTGCCAGCAGAGCCGGGAAATACGAGCAGTACTTC.

In this sample, this clone turned up once. V usage is TRBV5-4 and J usage is TRBJ1-6; no clear D gene. CDR1 and CDR2 (germline): SGHNT, YYREEE (reference sequence). The V end was cut by 0 bases, the J end by 5 bases, with 9 bases between. The CDR3 runs 15 residues. CDR3 sequence: CASSLDSQNNSPLHF. The CDR3 DNA is TGTGCCAGCAGCTTGGATTCGCAGAATAATTCACCCCTCCACTTT.

The genes are TRBV19 and TRBJ2-3, with no clear D. Germline CDR1 reads LNHDA; CDR2 reads SQIVND (reference sequence). Trimming took 3 bases from V and 2 from J, leaving 6 bases between them. The CDR3 is 13 amino acids. The CDR3 reads CASSIQHTDTQYF. The DNA of the CDR3 is TGTGCCAGTAGTATCCAGCACACAGATACGCAGTATTTT.

This chain links TRBV5-1 with TRBJ2-1; 7 nucleotides align to TRBD2. After removal of 7 bases from V and 9 bases from J, the junction contained 10 bases not matched to a gene. The germline V gene has CDR1 SGHRS and CDR2 YFSETQ. The CDR3 is 13 residues long. The CDR3, as DNA: TGCGCCAGCGCGGAGGGAGGGGTAGGTGAGCAGTTCTTC. Residues: CASAEGGVGEQFF.

The chain carries TRBV5-8 and TRBJ1-5; TRBD1 matches 10 bases. The J segment lost 4 bases and the V segment lost 3 bases, leaving 4 bases of the junction unmatched. Germline-derived CDR1 and CDR2 are SGHTS and YDEGEE. The CDR3 consists of 15 residues. DNA of the CDR3: TGTGCCAGCAGCTCGCGGGACAGGGGAAATCAGCCCCAGCATTTT. It codes for CASSSRDRGNQPQHF.

The rearrangement links TRBV11-2 to TRBJ2-7, with D unclear. The V gene's germline CDR1 is SGHAT and CDR2 FQNNGV. This CDR3 is built from 14 residues. Trimming removed 5 bases from V and 2 bases from J, with 13 bases in between. The CDR3 DNA reads as TGTGCCAGCAGCGATGCCGGGCCCGCCTACGAGCAGTACTTC. Translating gives CASSDAGPAYEQYF.

The chain recombines TRBV5-1 with TRBJ2-5; 8 bases are shared with TRBD1. Germline CDR1 is SGHRS and CDR2 is YFSETQ. V shed 5 bases, J shed 2 bases, and the junction held 5 bases outside the gene matches. There are 14 residues in the CDR3. DNA for the CDR3: TGCGCCAGCAGTTCGGGACAGGAGCAAGAGACCCAGTACTTC. This codes for CASSSGQEQETQYF.

This clone was observed once. The chain employs TRBV29-1 and TRBJ1-2; D is unresolved. In germline, CDR1 is SQVTM, CDR2 ANQGSEA. The CDR3 runs 10 residues. Deletions cut 2 bases from V and 7 bases from J, with 5 bases between. The CDR3 DNA reads as TGCAGCGTTGAACTGAGTGGCTACACCTTC. Translating it yields CSVELSGYTF. Full variable domain (rest looked up from reference TRBV29-1 and TRBJ1-2): SAVISQKPSRDICQRGTSLTIQCQVDSQVTMMFWYRQQPGQSLTLIATANQGSEATYESGFVIDKFPISRPNLTFSTLTVSNMSPEDSSIYLCSVELSGYTFGSGTRLTVV.

The CDR3 region is CASSPRSDGNTEAFF. In nucleotides, the CDR3 is TGCGCCAGCAGCCCCAGGAGCGACGGGAACACTGAAGCTTTCTTT. The chain employs TRBV4-3 and TRBJ1-1; D call uncertain. The length of the CDR3 is 15 residues. Germline CDR1 is LGHNA and CDR2 is YSLEER. V was shortened by 4 bases and J by 1 base, with 13 bases between the two germline ends.

V and J are TRBV24-1 and TRBJ2-5, with 7 bases identical to TRBD1. This CDR3 comprises 15 residues. Trimming at V came to 4 bases and at J to 0 bases, leaving 4 bases not matched to a gene. The germline V gene encodes CDR1 KGHDR and CDR2 SFDVKD. The CDR3 here is CATSDWGQNQETQYF. The DNA for the CDR3 is TGTGCCACCAGTGACTGGGGACAGAACCAAGAGACCCAGTACTTC.

This sequence joins TRBV18 and TRBJ2-7; maybe TRBD1 (6 bases). This CDR3 is 14 amino acids long. Deletions cut 3 bases from V and 3 bases from J, with 12 bases between. Germline V lookup: CDR1 KGHSH, CDR2 LQKENI. CDR3 in amino acids: CASSPSGAGYEQYF. CDR3 sequence (DNA): TGTGCCAGCTCACCGTCAGGGGCGGGCTACGAGCAGTACTTC.

This chain connects TRBV29-1 to TRBJ2-1; TRBD2 matches at 8 bases. The CDR3 is 16 amino acids. The V segment lost 0 bases and the J segment 3 bases; nucleotides outside the gene matches: 7. CDR1 is SQVTM, CDR2 ANQGSEA, per germline. The CDR3: CSVEDLRGGLYNEQFF. CDR3 bases: TGCAGCGTTGAAGATCTTCGGGGGGGCCTCTACAATGAGCAGTTCTTC.

This chain joins TRBV10-3 and TRBJ2-3; possibly TRBD2 for D (6 bases). V lost 6 bases and J 2 bases, leaving 18 bases between the germline ends. Per germline, CDR1 ENHRY and CDR2 SYGVKD. The CDR3 totals 16 residues. The CDR3 reads CAIRAGSGHPTDTQYF. The CDR3 nucleotides are TGTGCCATCAGGGCGGGGAGTGGACACCCCACAGATACGCAGTATTTT.

This clone turned up a few times. The chain couples TRBV9 to TRBJ1-2; 7 bases are shared with TRBD1. This CDR3 has 16 amino acids. Germline V lookup: CDR1 SGDLS, CDR2 YYNGEE. Trimming removed 4 bases from V and 8 bases from J; junction bases left unmatched: 17. Here the CDR3 reads CASSPITGDSPSGYTF. The CDR3 bases are TGTGCCAGCAGCCCGATAACAGGGGATAGCCCTTCCGGCTACACCTTC. The whole variable domain, remainder taken from reference TRBV9 and TRBJ1-2, is DSGVTQTPKHLITATGQRVTLRCSPRSGDLSVYWYQQSLDQGLQFLIQYYNGEERAKGNILERFSAQQFPDLHSELNLSSLELGDSALYFCASSPITGDSPSGYTFGSGTRLTVV.

The rearrangement links TRBV10-3 to TRBJ2-3; D not certain. Trimming shortened V by 0 bases and J by 3 bases, and 10 bases separated the two germline ends. This CDR3 is built from 15 residues. The V gene's germline CDR1 is ENHRY and CDR2 SYGVKD. CDR3 sequence reads: CAISESITRTDTQYF. The CDR3, as DNA: TGTGCCATCAGTGAGTCGATCACCAGAACAGATACGCAGTATTTT.

This clone was observed a single time. The CDR3 is CASSLGASSYNEQFF. CDR3 DNA sequence: TGTGCCAGCAGCTTGGGGGCGAGCTCCTACAATGAGCAGTTCTTC. The V and J genes are TRBV7-3 and TRBJ2-1; possibly TRBD1 for D (6 bases). Per the germline V gene, CDR1 is SGHTA and CDR2 is FQGTGA. This CDR3 contains 15 residues. The V gene lost 3 bases and the J gene lost 0 bases, with 9 bases spanning the gap.

This chain uses TRBV29-1 with TRBJ1-2, with a weak D call TRBD1 (5 bases). Per germline, CDR1 SQVTM and CDR2 ANQGSEA. The CDR3 runs to 11 residues. V lost 5 bases to trimming and J lost 6 bases, with 10 bases between them. CDR3 DNA sequence: TGCAGCGTTCGGGCAGGGCATGGCTACACCTTC. This encodes CSVRAGHGYTF.